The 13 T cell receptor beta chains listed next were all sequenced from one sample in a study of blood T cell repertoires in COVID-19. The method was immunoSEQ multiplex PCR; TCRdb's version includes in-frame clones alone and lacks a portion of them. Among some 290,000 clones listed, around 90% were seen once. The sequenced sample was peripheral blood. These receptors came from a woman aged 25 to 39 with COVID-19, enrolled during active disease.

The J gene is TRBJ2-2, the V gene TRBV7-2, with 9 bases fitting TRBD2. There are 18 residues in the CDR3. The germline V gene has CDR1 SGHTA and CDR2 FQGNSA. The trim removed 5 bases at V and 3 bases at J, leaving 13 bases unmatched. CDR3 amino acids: CASSPSWIAGDHTGELFF. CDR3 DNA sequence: TGTGCCAGCAGCCCAAGTTGGATAGCGGGAGACCACACCGGGGAGCTGTTTTTT.

CDR3 sequence: CASSFSGSYEQYF. In DNA form, the CDR3 reads TGTGCCAGCAGTTTTAGCGGGTCCTACGAGCAGTACTTC. This chain links TRBV27 with TRBJ2-7; 7 nucleotides line up with TRBD2. Germline V gene data show CDR1 as MNHEY and CDR2 as SMNVEV (reference sequence). The length of the CDR3 is 13 residues. V lost 3 bases to trimming and J lost 1 base; unmatched junction nucleotides: 0.

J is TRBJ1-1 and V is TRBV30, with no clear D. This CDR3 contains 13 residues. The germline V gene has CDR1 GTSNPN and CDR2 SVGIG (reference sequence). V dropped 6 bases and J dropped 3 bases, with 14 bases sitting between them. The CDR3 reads CACLRERDTEAFF. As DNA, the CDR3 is TGTGCCTGCCTTCGGGAGAGGGACACTGAAGCTTTCTTT.

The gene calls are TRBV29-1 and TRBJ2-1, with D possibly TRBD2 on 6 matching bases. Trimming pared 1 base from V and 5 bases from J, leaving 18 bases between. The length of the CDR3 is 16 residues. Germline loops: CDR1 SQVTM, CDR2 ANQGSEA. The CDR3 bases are TGCAGCGTTGAAGGACCCCGGGACGGGAGAAACAATGAGCAGTTCTTC. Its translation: CSVEGPRDGRNNEQFF.

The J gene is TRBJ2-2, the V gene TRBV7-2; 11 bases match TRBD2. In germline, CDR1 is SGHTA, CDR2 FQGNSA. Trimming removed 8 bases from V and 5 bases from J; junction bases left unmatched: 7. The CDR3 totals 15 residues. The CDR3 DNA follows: TGTGCCAGCCATCGGGGACTAGCGGAGACCGGGGAGCTGTTTTTT. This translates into CASHRGLAETGELFF.

The CDR3 nucleotides are TGTGCCAGCAGCTTGGCCTCGACAGGGAGAACTGAAGCTTTCTTT. This encodes CASSLASTGRTEAFF. V is TRBV5-4 and J is TRBJ1-1; TRBD1 matches 7 bases. The ends lost 0 bases at V and 5 bases at J; junction bases unmatched: 7. Germline values: CDR1 SGHNT, CDR2 YYREEE (reference sequence). There are 15 residues in the CDR3.

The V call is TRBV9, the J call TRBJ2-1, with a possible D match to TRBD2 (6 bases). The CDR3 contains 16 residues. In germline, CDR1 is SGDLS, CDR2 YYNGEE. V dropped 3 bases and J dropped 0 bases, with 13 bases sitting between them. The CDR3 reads CASSAKTSYSYNEQFF. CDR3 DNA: TGTGCCAGCAGCGCAAAAACTAGCTACTCCTACAATGAGCAGTTCTTC.

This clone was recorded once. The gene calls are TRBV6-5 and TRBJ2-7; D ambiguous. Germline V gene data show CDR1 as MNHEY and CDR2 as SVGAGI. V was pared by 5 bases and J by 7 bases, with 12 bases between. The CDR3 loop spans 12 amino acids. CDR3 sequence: CASSKTPREQYF. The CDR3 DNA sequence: TGTGCCAGCAGTAAGACACCTCGGGAGCAGTACTTC.

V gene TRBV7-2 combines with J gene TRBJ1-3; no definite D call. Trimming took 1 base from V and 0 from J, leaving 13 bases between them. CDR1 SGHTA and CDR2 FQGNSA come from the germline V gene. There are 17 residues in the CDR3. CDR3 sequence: CASSLVVTPISGNTIYF. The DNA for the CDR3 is TGTGCCAGCAGCTTAGTTGTGACTCCGATCTCTGGAAACACCATATATTTT.

CDR3 residues: CASSLVGGRYGYTF. CDR3 DNA: TGTGCCAGCAGCTTAGTAGGGGGACGCTATGGCTACACCTTC. The chain employs TRBV7-8 and TRBJ1-2; D perhaps matches TRBD1 (6 bases). V was cut by 1 base and J by 4 bases, with 10 bases left in between. Germline V lookup: CDR1 SGHVS, CDR2 FQNEAQ. The CDR3 runs to 14 residues.

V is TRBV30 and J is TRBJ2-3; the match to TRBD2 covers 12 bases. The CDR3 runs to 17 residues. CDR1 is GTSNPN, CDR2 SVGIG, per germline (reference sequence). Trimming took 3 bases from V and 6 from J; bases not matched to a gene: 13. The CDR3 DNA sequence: TGTGCCTGGAGCTACGGCCTGACTAGCGGGGGAGGGGATACGCAGTATTTT. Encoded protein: CAWSYGLTSGGGDTQYF.

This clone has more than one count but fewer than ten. CDR3 coding DNA: TGTGCCAGCAGTGACCGGGACACGCCCGAGCAGTACTTC. Its protein is CASSDRDTPEQYF. The chain links TRBV2 to TRBJ2-7; possible D gene TRBD1, 6 bases. This CDR3 contains 13 residues. CDR1 is SNHLY and CDR2 is FYNNEI in the germline V gene. The V end lost 3 bases, the J end lost 6 bases, and 12 bases lay between the germline ends.

The CDR3: CASSHPTGRAFF. The CDR3 bases are TGTGCCAGCAGTCACCCGACGGGAAGAGCTTTCTTT. The chain has TRBV6-5 and TRBJ1-1; D is unresolved. The V gene lost 5 bases and the J gene lost 10 bases, with 14 bases spanning the gap. Looked up from germline, CDR1 is MNHEY and CDR2 is SVGAGI. This CDR3 has 12 residues.